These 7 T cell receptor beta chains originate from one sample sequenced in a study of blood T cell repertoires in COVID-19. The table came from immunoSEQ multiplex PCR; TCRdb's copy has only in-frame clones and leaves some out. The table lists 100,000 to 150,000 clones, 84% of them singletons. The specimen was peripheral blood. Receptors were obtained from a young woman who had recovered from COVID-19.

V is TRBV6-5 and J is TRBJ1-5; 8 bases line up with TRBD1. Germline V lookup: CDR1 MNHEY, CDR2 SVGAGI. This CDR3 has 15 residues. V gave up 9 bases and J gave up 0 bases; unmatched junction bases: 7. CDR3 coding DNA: TGTGCCAGTAGATCAGGGGGCTATAGCAATCAGCCCCAGCATTTT. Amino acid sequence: CASRSGGYSNQPQHF.

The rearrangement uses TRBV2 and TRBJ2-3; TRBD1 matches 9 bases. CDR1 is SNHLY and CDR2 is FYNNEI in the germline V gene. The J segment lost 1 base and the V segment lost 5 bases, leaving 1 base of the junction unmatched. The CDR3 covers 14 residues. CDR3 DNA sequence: TGTGCCAGCAGTAGGACAGGGGGCACAGATACGCAGTATTTT. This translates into CASSRTGGTDTQYF.

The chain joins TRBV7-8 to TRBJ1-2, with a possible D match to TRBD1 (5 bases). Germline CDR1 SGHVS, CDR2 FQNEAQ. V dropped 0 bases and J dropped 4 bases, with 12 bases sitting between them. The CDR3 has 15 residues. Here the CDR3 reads CASSLASRVGYGYTF. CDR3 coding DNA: TGTGCCAGCAGCTTAGCGTCCAGGGTTGGCTATGGCTACACCTTC.

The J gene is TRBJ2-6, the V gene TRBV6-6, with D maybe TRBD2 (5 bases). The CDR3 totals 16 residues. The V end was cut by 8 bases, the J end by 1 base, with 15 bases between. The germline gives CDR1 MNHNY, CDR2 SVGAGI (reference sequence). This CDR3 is CASGRGMGSGANVLTF. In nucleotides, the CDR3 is TGTGCCAGCGGCAGAGGGATGGGATCTGGGGCCAACGTCCTGACTTTC.

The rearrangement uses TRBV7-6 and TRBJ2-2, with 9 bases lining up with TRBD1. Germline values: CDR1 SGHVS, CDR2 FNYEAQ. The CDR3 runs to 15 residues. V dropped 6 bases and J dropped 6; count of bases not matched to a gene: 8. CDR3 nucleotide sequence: TGTGCCAGCAGGGAACAGGGGGCGGGGTCCGGGGAGCTGTTTTTT. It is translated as CASREQGAGSGELFF.

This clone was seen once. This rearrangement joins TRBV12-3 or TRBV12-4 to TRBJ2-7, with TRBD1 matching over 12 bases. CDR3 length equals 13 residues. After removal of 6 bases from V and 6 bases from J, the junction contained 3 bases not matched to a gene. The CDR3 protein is CASSRDRGREQYF. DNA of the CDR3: TGTGCCAGCAGCCGGGACAGGGGGCGCGAGCAGTACTTC.

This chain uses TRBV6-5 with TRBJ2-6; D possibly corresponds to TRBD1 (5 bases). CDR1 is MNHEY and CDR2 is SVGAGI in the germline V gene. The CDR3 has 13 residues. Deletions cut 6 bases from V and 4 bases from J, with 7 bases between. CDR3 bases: TGTGCCAGCAGCGGACAAGGGGCCAACGTCCTGACTTTC. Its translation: CASSGQGANVLTF.